The 10 T cell receptor beta chains reported below all come from one sample, sequenced in a study of blood T cell repertoires in COVID-19. The repertoire was sequenced with immunoSEQ multiplex PCR; TCRdb's copy has only in-frame clones and lacks some. The sample lists some 250,000 clones, around 82% occurring once. Sequencing input: peripheral blood. The source is a middle-aged man with active or convalescent COVID-19.

J is TRBJ2-2 and V is TRBV14; D possibly corresponds to TRBD2 (5 bases). The CDR3 is 13 residues long. V dropped 4 bases and J dropped 5 bases, with 8 bases sitting between them. Germline loops: CDR1 SGHDN, CDR2 FVKESK. The CDR3 loop reads CASSPSGTGELFF. The CDR3 DNA is TGTGCCAGCAGCCCAAGCGGAACCGGGGAGCTGTTTTTT.

This chain links TRBV18 with TRBJ2-7; 11 bases fit TRBD2. The CDR3 loop spans 16 amino acids. Germline CDR1 reads KGHSH; CDR2 reads LQKENI. V dropped 2 bases and J dropped 5; count of bases not matched to a gene: 8. Written as DNA, the CDR3 is TGTGCCAGCTCACCAGGAACTAGCGGGAGACGAGACGAGCAGTACTTC. Its protein product is CASSPGTSGRRDEQYF.

The chain uses TRBV2 and TRBJ1-1; D not certain. V was shortened by 6 bases and J by 10 bases, with 15 bases between the two germline ends. The germline V gene has CDR1 SNHLY and CDR2 FYNNEI. The CDR3 runs to 12 residues. CDR3 DNA sequence: TGTGCCAGCAGACGTGGGGAGAGCGGAGCTTTCTTT. It yields the protein CASRRGESGAFF.

The chain combines TRBV5-1 with TRBJ2-3, with 14 bases aligning to TRBD2. Germline V gene data show CDR1 as SGHRS and CDR2 as YFSETQ. The CDR3 totals 16 residues. V lost 7 bases, J lost 3 bases, and 7 bases stayed unmatched. Here the CDR3 reads CASGTSGSWRTDTQYF. CDR3 coding DNA: TGCGCCAGCGGGACTAGCGGGAGTTGGAGGACAGATACGCAGTATTTT.

The chain links TRBV4-3 to TRBJ2-1; 11 bases align to TRBD2. The CDR3 is 16 residues long. Germline trimming cut 4 bases from V and 5 bases from J; bases unmatched to any gene: 7. Looked up from germline, CDR1 is LGHNA and CDR2 is YSLEER. The CDR3 loop is CASSRILAGGDNEQFF. CDR3 coding DNA: TGCGCCAGCAGCCGGATCCTAGCGGGGGGCGACAATGAGCAGTTCTTC.

This chain joins TRBV3-1 (or the pseudogene TRBV3-2) and TRBJ1-6; D is undetermined. This CDR3 has 14 residues. Trimming stripped 4 bases from V and 8 bases from J, with 12 bases between. Germline loops: CDR1 LGHDT, CDR2 YNNKEL (reference sequence). The CDR3 region has the DNA TGTGCCAGCAGCCCCAAGTTTTTAGATTCACCCCTCCACTTT. It yields the protein CASSPKFLDSPLHF.

The chain uses TRBV4-1 and TRBJ2-2, with 7 bases matching TRBD2. The CDR3 covers 21 residues. Unmatched junction bases numbered 20, after V lost 4 bases and J lost 0 bases. CDR1 is MGHRA, CDR2 YSYEKL, per germline. The CDR3 coding sequence is TGCGCCAGCAGCCTCACGGACCGGGACTACCGACCCCGACCGAACACCGGGGAGCTGTTTTTT. Its protein is CASSLTDRDYRPRPNTGELFF.

The chain couples TRBV10-3 to TRBJ2-6; D gene uncertain. CDR1 is ENHRY and CDR2 is SYGVKD in the germline V gene. There are 16 residues in the CDR3. V shed 4 bases and J shed 0 bases, with 10 bases lying between them. CDR3 coding DNA: TGTGCCATCAGTGGGCGACTCTCCTCTGGGGCCAACGTCCTGACTTTC. As protein: CAISGRLSSGANVLTF.

In this sample, this clone turned up a few times. The chain uses TRBV7-9 and TRBJ1-4; D is unclear. Germline lookup yields CDR1 SEHNR and CDR2 FQNEAQ (reference sequence). Trimming pared 5 bases from V and 8 bases from J, leaving 18 bases between. The CDR3 has 15 amino acids. The DNA of the CDR3 is TGTGCCAGCAGCCTATCGGCAGACTTCACCGAAAAACTGTTTTTT. This gives the protein CASSLSADFTEKLFF.

The chain carries TRBV11-3 and TRBJ1-2, with TRBD1 identical over 8 bases. Unmatched junction bases numbered 13, after V lost 5 bases and J lost 8 bases. The CDR3 spans 15 residues. The germline CDR1 and CDR2 sequences are SGHNT and YENEEA. CDR3 bases: TGTGCCAGCAGCCCAGCCGGGACAGGCTATGGGGGCTACACCTTC. Translation: CASSPAGTGYGGYTF.